The 22 T cell receptor beta chains given below trace back to one sample, sequenced in a study of blood T cell repertoires in COVID-19. The data were produced by immunoSEQ multiplex PCR, yet TCRdb's version contains in-frame clones alone and is incomplete. In the table there are under 450,000 clones, 90% to 95% of which are singletons. Sequenced material: PBMCs or T cells enriched from blood (not recorded which). Every receptor here comes from a woman in her 40s who had been exposed to COVID-19.

This clone was seen just once. The DNA of the CDR3 is TGTGCCAGCAGAAGCGGCAGCACAGATACGCAGTATTTT. As protein: CASRSGSTDTQYF. This rearrangement joins TRBV7-2 to TRBJ2-3, with a tentative D call TRBD2 (5 bases). Trimming removed 6 bases from V and 0 bases from J, with 7 bases in between. CDR3 length equals 13 residues. Germline CDR1 and CDR2: SGHTA and FQGNSA.

The chain links TRBV12-3 or TRBV12-4 to TRBJ1-5, with 7 bases fitting TRBD1. The V segment lost 8 bases and the J segment 5 bases; nucleotides outside the gene matches: 3. This CDR3 spans 12 amino acids. The CDR3 DNA sequence: TGTGCCAGCCGACAGGGAGATCAGCCCCAGCATTTT. Translation: CASRQGDQPQHF.

This clone came up a few times. The gene calls are TRBV5-1 and TRBJ1-2; D gene unclear. Between the trimmed V and J ends, which lost 2 bases and 0 bases, there was a span of 11 bases. The CDR3 sequence is 15 residues long. Germline V CDR1 and CDR2: SGHRS, YFSETQ. The CDR3 is CASSLESYSNYGYTF. CDR3 nucleotide sequence: TGCGCCAGCAGCTTAGAAAGTTACTCTAACTATGGCTACACCTTC.

The V call is TRBV5-1, the J call TRBJ1-1, with D perhaps matching TRBD1 (6 bases). Per germline, CDR1 SGHRS and CDR2 YFSETQ. The CDR3 totals 14 residues. With 1 base removed from V and 5 bases from J, the gap between germline ends came to 12 bases. For the CDR3, the DNA is TGCGCCAGCAGCTTGACCCAGGGGCTAACTGAAGCTTTCTTT. Amino acids: CASSLTQGLTEAFF.

This chain links TRBV21-1 with TRBJ2-2; whether TRBD1, the table's D call, matches the DNA was not checked. TRBV21-1 is noted as a pseudogene. This CDR3 comprises 16 residues. The CDR3 bases are TGTGCCAGCAGTCAGAGGGGGACAGGGCCCACCGGGGAGCTGTTTTTT. Translated, it gives CASSQRGTGPTGELFF.

The chain combines TRBV19 with TRBJ1-4; TRBD1 matches at 7 bases. The V and J ends lost 3 bases and 3 bases, in that order; junction bases with no gene match: 4. Germline V gives CDR1 LNHDA, CDR2 SQIVND (reference sequence). The CDR3 totals 15 residues. The CDR3 coding sequence is TGTGCCAGTAGTATCGGACAGGCGCCTAATGAAAAACTGTTTTTT. This encodes CASSIGQAPNEKLFF.

The chain uses TRBV3-1 (or the pseudogene TRBV3-2) and TRBJ2-4; 13 nucleotides align to TRBD2. Germline V gene lookup returns CDR1 LGHDT and CDR2 YNNKEL (reference sequence). The CDR3 consists of 23 residues. The junction had 18 bases not matched to a gene; V was cut back by 0 bases and J by 1 base. DNA of the CDR3: TGTGCCAGCAGCCAAGATCCTGAACTAGCGGGAGGGCCCCATGGCATTGCCAAAAACATTCAGTACTTC. It yields the protein CASSQDPELAGGPHGIAKNIQYF.

The rearrangement uses TRBV30 and TRBJ1-4; 8 bases match TRBD1. Germline V lookup: CDR1 GTSNPN, CDR2 SVGIG (reference sequence). Unmatched junction bases numbered 5, after V lost 4 bases and J lost 10 bases. The CDR3 consists of 12 residues. CDR3: CAWKGQGGKLFF. CDR3 nucleotide sequence: TGTGCCTGGAAAGGACAGGGAGGAAAACTGTTTTTT. Drawing the rest from reference TRBV30 and TRBJ1-4, the complete variable domain is SQTIHQWPATLVQPVGSPLSLECTVEGTSNPNLYWYRQAAGRGLQLLFYSVGIGQISSEVPQNLSASRPQDRQFILSSKKLLLSDSGFYLCAWKGQGGKLFFGSGTQLSVL.

The chain couples TRBV7-2 to TRBJ2-2, with a possible D match to TRBD2 (5 bases). Per germline, CDR1 SGHTA and CDR2 FQGNSA. Deletions cut 5 bases from V and 7 bases from J, with 17 bases between. The CDR3 is 15 amino acids. CDR3 nucleotide sequence: TGTGCCAGCAGCCCCAGAACGGGGTGGGGCGGGGAGCTGTTTTTT. Amino acids: CASSPRTGWGGELFF.

The J gene is TRBJ2-1, the V gene TRBV10-1, with D perhaps matching TRBD1 (5 bases). Germline-derived CDR1 and CDR2 are WNHNN and SYGVQD (reference sequence). The CDR3 covers 13 residues. Deletions cut 6 bases from V and 4 bases from J, with 10 bases between. For the CDR3, the DNA is TGCGCCAGCAGCAGGGAAGTTTACAATGAGCAGTTCTTC. Amino acid sequence: CASSREVYNEQFF.

This clone was found once. The rearrangement joins TRBV14 to TRBJ1-1; 9 bases match TRBD1. This CDR3 is 15 amino acids long. The V and J ends lost 4 bases and 3 bases, in that order; junction bases with no gene match: 6. Germline V lookup: CDR1 SGHDN, CDR2 FVKESK. CDR3 bases: TGTGCCAGCAGCCCTCCGGACAGGGGAGACACTGAAGCTTTCTTT. The encoded protein is CASSPPDRGDTEAFF.

Details on this clone: Other DNA sequences in the same sample also yield this CDR3. This chain uses TRBV18 with TRBJ2-3, with TRBD2 matching over 10 bases. V was pared by 3 bases and J by 1 base, with 1 base of the junction left unmatched. This CDR3 has 15 amino acids. Germline CDR1 KGHSH, CDR2 LQKENI. This CDR3 is CASSPGLAGTDTQYF. CDR3 DNA sequence: TGTGCCAGCTCACCCGGACTAGCGGGCACAGATACGCAGTATTTT.

This clone has more than one count but fewer than ten. The chain links TRBV7-9 to TRBJ2-7; 8 nucleotides agree with TRBD1. CDR1 and CDR2 (germline): SEHNR, FQNEAQ (reference sequence). CDR3 size: 16 residues. The ends lost 5 bases at V and 5 bases at J; junction bases unmatched: 14. The CDR3, as DNA: TGTGCCAGCAGCCTAGGGACGGGACAGGTTCTCGACGAGCAGTACTTC. As protein: CASSLGTGQVLDEQYF. The full variable domain, its missing parts supplied by reference TRBV7-9 and TRBJ2-7, is DTGVSQNPRHKITKRGQNVTFRCDPISEHNRLYWYRQTLGQGPEFLTYFQNEAQLEKSRLLSDRFSAERPKGSFSTLEIQRTEQGDSAMYLCASSLGTGQVLDEQYFGPGTRLTVT.

This chain joins TRBV7-9 and TRBJ1-3, with D possibly matching TRBD1 (5 bases). V lost 5 bases and J lost 3, with 11 bases in between. The germline CDR1 and CDR2 sequences are SEHNR and FQNEAQ (reference sequence). CDR3 length: 14 residues. CDR3: CASSTGGIGNTIYF. The CDR3 DNA sequence: TGTGCCAGCAGCACCGGGGGAATTGGAAACACCATATATTTT.

The rearrangement uses TRBV4-3 and TRBJ2-2, with D unresolved. From germline, CDR1 is LGHNA and CDR2 YSLEER. V dropped 1 base and J dropped 0 bases, with 9 bases sitting between them. This CDR3 is 16 amino acids long. CDR3 protein: CASSQGRSTNTGELFF. In DNA form, the CDR3 reads TGCGCCAGCAGCCAAGGTCGCTCTACGAACACCGGGGAGCTGTTTTTT.

V gene TRBV6-5 combines with J gene TRBJ2-1; tentative D call: TRBD2 (6 bases). Germline V CDR1 and CDR2: MNHEY, SVGAGI. Trimming removed 9 bases from V and 9 bases from J, with 12 bases in between. The CDR3 spans 11 residues. For the CDR3, the DNA is TGTGCCAGTCGGTCCGGGGGTGAGCAGTTCTTC. Translating it yields CASRSGGEQFF.

The chain uses TRBV30 and TRBJ2-1, with TRBD2 matching over 10 bases. In germline, CDR1 is GTSNPN, CDR2 SVGIG (reference sequence). V lost 5 bases and J lost 3; bases outside the gene matches: 7. The CDR3 runs 15 residues. The CDR3 spells CAWGGLADGYNEQFF. In nucleotides, the CDR3 is TGTGCCTGGGGAGGACTAGCGGACGGCTACAATGAGCAGTTCTTC. The full variable domain, with the rest looked up from reference TRBV30 and TRBJ2-1, is SQTIHQWPATLVQPVGSPLSLECTVEGTSNPNLYWYRQAAGRGLQLLFYSVGIGQISSEVPQNLSASRPQDRQFILSSKKLLLSDSGFYLCAWGGLADGYNEQFFGPGTRLTVL.

The chain uses TRBV3-1 (or the pseudogene TRBV3-2) and TRBJ2-3, with D possibly TRBD1 on 6 matching bases. Germline CDR1 is LGHDT and CDR2 is YNNKEL (reference sequence). This CDR3 contains 17 residues. Trimming left V 4 bases short and J 2 bases short, with 19 bases between. CDR3 nucleotides: TGTGCCAGCAGCCGTGAACCAGGGGAAGGGTACACAGATACGCAGTATTTT. It encodes CASSREPGEGYTDTQYF.

V and J are TRBV12-5 and TRBJ2-2; 11 positions match TRBD1. CDR1 is LGHNT and CDR2 is FRNRAP in the germline V gene. Trimming removed 1 base from V and 4 bases from J; junction bases left unmatched: 8. The CDR3 extends over 18 amino acids. DNA for the CDR3: TGTGCTAGTGGTTTGGGATCCGGGACAGGGGGTGTCACCGGGGAGCTGTTTTTT. This sequence encodes CASGLGSGTGGVTGELFF.

The rearrangement links TRBV14 to TRBJ1-1, with 8 bases lining up with TRBD1. Germline assignment: CDR1 SGHDN and CDR2 FVKESK. This CDR3 has 14 amino acids. V dropped 7 bases and J dropped 5; count of bases not matched to a gene: 9. The CDR3 region has the DNA TGTGCCAGCAACGAAATGACAGGGGTGACTGAAGCTTTCTTT. Amino acid sequence: CASNEMTGVTEAFF.

The chain couples TRBV9 to TRBJ1-3, with no clear D. Per the germline V gene, CDR1 is SGDLS and CDR2 is YYNGEE. V dropped 0 bases and J dropped 0 bases, with 13 bases sitting between them. This CDR3 region has 17 residues. The CDR3 region is CASSVGGGSSSGNTIYF. The CDR3 coding sequence is TGTGCCAGCAGCGTAGGAGGAGGCAGTTCCTCTGGAAACACCATATATTTT.

The rearrangement joins TRBV14 to TRBJ2-2; D gene uncertain. The germline V gene has CDR1 SGHDN and CDR2 FVKESK. The CDR3 consists of 12 residues. V was clipped by 2 bases and J by 13 bases, with 11 bases between them. The CDR3 loop is CASSQSQVVLFF. The CDR3 nucleotides read TGTGCCAGCAGCCAATCCCAGGTGGTGCTGTTTTTT. Looking up the rest from reference TRBV14 and TRBJ2-2 gives the full variable domain: EAGVTQFPSHSVIEKGQTVTLRCDPISGHDNLYWYRRVMGKEIKFLLHFVKESKQDESGMPNNRFLAERTGGTYSTLKVQPAELEDSGVYFCASSQSQVVLFFGEGSRLTVL.